This TCR beta chain was recovered during a study of blood T cell repertoires in COVID-19. Across the whole study: Samples representing acute and convalescent COVID-19 were sourced from the United States, Italy and Spain. T cells, B-cell-depleted T cells, or PBMCs supplied cDNA or gDNA.

CDR3 length equals 15 residues. Germline lookup yields CDR1 LGHDT and CDR2 YNNKEL (reference sequence). Trimming cost V 4 bases and J 5 bases, with 14 bases left between them. Study processing details: Quantification of nucleated cells was approximated via reference gene primer amplification. Clones were read by immunoSEQ multiplex PCR, and TCRdb kept only the in-frame ones, dropping some. That table supplies the V and J calls and clone size; D and trimming were determined from the DNA. The sample lists nearly 110,000 clones; more than 80% were seen once. Sequences were obtained from peripheral blood. The clonotype originates from a woman aged 55-70 years with acute or convalescent COVID-19. The V and J genes are TRBV3-1 (or the pseudogene TRBV3-2) and TRBJ1-4; D is unresolved. CDR3 nucleotide sequence: TGTGCCAGCAGCCTTAATCGGGGAGAAAATGAAAAACTGTTTTTT. It translates to CASSLNRGENEKLFF.